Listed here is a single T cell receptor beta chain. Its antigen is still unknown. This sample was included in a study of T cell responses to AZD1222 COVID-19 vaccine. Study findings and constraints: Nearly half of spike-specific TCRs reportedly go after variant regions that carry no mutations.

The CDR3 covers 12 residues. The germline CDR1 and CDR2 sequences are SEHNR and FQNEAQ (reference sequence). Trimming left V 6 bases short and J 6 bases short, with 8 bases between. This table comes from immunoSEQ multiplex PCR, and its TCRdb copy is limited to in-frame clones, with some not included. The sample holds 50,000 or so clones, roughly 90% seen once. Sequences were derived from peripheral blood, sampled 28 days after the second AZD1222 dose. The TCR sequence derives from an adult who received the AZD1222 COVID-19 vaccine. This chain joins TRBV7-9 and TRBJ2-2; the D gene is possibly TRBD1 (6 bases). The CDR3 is CASSHRAGELFF. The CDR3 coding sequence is TGTGCCAGCAGTCACAGGGCCGGGGAGCTGTTTTTT.